These 15 T cell receptor beta chains came from one sample sequenced in a study of CD8 T cells in Susac syndrome (dated by TCRdb to the late 2010s). The library was prepared using the immunoSEQ multiplex PCR assay. RNA was extracted using the RNeasy kit, and 0.5 to 1 microgram was reverse transcribed with random hexamers. TCRdb took the public reads, trimmed them with fastp at Q25, ran MiXCR for clone calling and kept in-frame beta chains. Rows are combined by CDR3 protein, so each entry shows the most common genes and DNA. The sample contains 160,000 or so distinct CDR3 sequences, nearly 97% of them found a single time. The top ten clonotypes cover roughly 0.16% of the sample. Material for sequencing was CD8+ T cells from PBMCs. The receptors here all came from a human donor with multiple sclerosis.

This chain links TRBV29-1 with TRBJ2-3, with TRBD2 identical over 8 bases. Germline trimming cut 8 bases from V and 5 bases from J; bases unmatched to any gene: 15. The CDR3 is 15 amino acids. Germline CDR1 SQVTM, CDR2 ANQGSEA. CDR3 nucleotides: TGCAGCTTTGGGTTGACGGGGGGGCGGGTAGATACGCAGTATTTT. It is translated as CSFGLTGGRVDTQYF.

This chain links TRBV19 with TRBJ1-2; D possibly corresponds to TRBD1 (5 bases). V lost 3 bases and J 8 bases, leaving 7 bases between the germline ends. This CDR3 contains 11 residues. Germline CDR1 reads LNHDA; CDR2 reads SQIVND (reference sequence). CDR3 sequence: CASSIGAGYTF. For the CDR3, the DNA is TGTGCCAGTAGTATTGGGGCCGGCTACACCTTC.

The genes are TRBV7-2 and TRBJ2-3; 9 nucleotides align to TRBD1. This CDR3 has 16 residues. Germline V gene sequence: CDR1 SGHTA, CDR2 FQGNSA. V dropped 5 bases and J dropped 10; count of bases not matched to a gene: 16. DNA of the CDR3: TGTGCCAGCAGCACATACGGGACAGGGTCGGTTGGGGCGCAGTATTTT. Its translation: CASSTYGTGSVGAQYF.

The gene calls are TRBV14 and TRBJ1-2; D uncertain. V lost 4 bases and J 0 bases, leaving 12 bases between the germline ends. In germline, CDR1 is SGHDN, CDR2 FVKESK. The CDR3 loop spans 15 amino acids. In nucleotides, the CDR3 is TGTGCCAGCAGCCCCTTCGAAGGAACTAACTATGGCTACACCTTC. Translation: CASSPFEGTNYGYTF.

This clonotype was found once. The chain recombines TRBV5-1 with TRBJ1-1; D possibly corresponds to TRBD1 (5 bases). The CDR3 runs to 14 residues. From germline, CDR1 is SGHRS and CDR2 YFSETQ. The V gene lost 3 bases and the J gene lost 5 bases, with 14 bases spanning the gap. The CDR3 sequence is CASSSTGPGTEAFF. The DNA for the CDR3 is TGCGCCAGCAGCTCAACAGGACCCGGGACTGAAGCTTTCTTT.

The rearrangement joins TRBV6-2 or TRBV6-3 to TRBJ1-4; D is uncertain. Germline V gives CDR1 MNHEY, CDR2 SVGEGT. V gave up 5 bases and J gave up 10 bases, with 8 bases separating them. This CDR3 is 11 amino acids long. CDR3 sequence (DNA): TGTGCCAGCAGTCCAGACGGAAAACTGTTTTTT. Protein sequence: CASSPDGKLFF.

The sample holds one count of this clonotype. The rearrangement joins TRBV6-5 to TRBJ1-1; a possible D gene is TRBD1 (5 bases). CDR1 is MNHEY, CDR2 SVGAGI, per germline. The CDR3 spans 16 residues. Trimming left V 2 bases short and J 0 bases short, with 13 bases between. This CDR3 is CASSYGDSDLNTEAFF. In nucleotides, the CDR3 is TGTGCCAGCAGTTACGGTGACAGCGACCTGAACACTGAAGCTTTCTTT.

The chain employs TRBV7-9 and TRBJ1-1; D might be TRBD1 (6 bases). The V gene's germline CDR1 is SEHNR and CDR2 FQNEAQ (reference sequence). The CDR3 extends over 14 amino acids. V gave up 3 bases and J gave up 3 bases, with 11 bases separating them. The CDR3 here is CASSFGGRDTEAFF. CDR3 in DNA: TGTGCCAGCAGCTTCGGGGGCAGGGACACTGAAGCTTTCTTT.

The chain carries TRBV6-5 and TRBJ2-5; either TRBD1 or TRBD2 may supply D (5 bases each). Germline CDR1 is MNHEY and CDR2 is SVGAGI. With 0 bases removed from V and 1 base from J, the gap between germline ends came to 6 bases. The CDR3 loop spans 14 amino acids. The DNA of the CDR3 is TGTGCCAGCAGTTACTCGGGACCCCAAGAGACCCAGTACTTC. The encoded protein is CASSYSGPQETQYF.

This chain connects TRBV19 to TRBJ1-1; no reliable D call. This CDR3 has 15 amino acids. V was pared by 4 bases and J by 1 base, with 13 bases between. CDR1 is LNHDA, CDR2 SQIVND, per germline (reference sequence). The CDR3 spells CASSNGWISNTEAFF. The CDR3 nucleotides are TGTGCCAGTAGTAACGGGTGGATATCGAACACTGAAGCTTTCTTT.

The chain is built from TRBV12-3 or TRBV12-4 and TRBJ2-1; D gene unclear. V dropped 7 bases and J dropped 0 bases, with 4 bases sitting between them. This CDR3 is 12 amino acids long. The CDR3 DNA sequence: TGTGCCAGCAAGGGCTCCTACAATGAGCAGTTCTTC. Translating gives CASKGSYNEQFF.

The CDR3 coding sequence is TGTGCCAGCAGCCAAGAGGCCGGTAGCGGGGGGGCCTTTGAGCAGTTCTTC. Translated, it gives CASSQEAGSGGAFEQFF. The chain links TRBV14 to TRBJ2-1; the match to TRBD2 covers 11 bases. J was trimmed by 9 bases and V by 0 bases; bases with no gene match: 10. Germline CDR1 and CDR2: SGHDN and FVKESK. The CDR3 covers 17 residues.

The CDR3, as DNA: TGTGCTAGTGGTTTGGGTGCTGGTGGCGCCTACAATGAGCAGTTCTTC. Translating gives CASGLGAGGAYNEQFF. The chain has TRBV12-5 and TRBJ2-1; the D is unclear. This CDR3 has 16 residues. In germline, CDR1 is LGHNT, CDR2 FRNRAP. V lost 1 base and J 2 bases, leaving 12 bases between the germline ends.

V and J are TRBV29-1 and TRBJ1-1; the D is unclear. V dropped 4 bases and J dropped 1 base, with 7 bases sitting between them. The CDR3 consists of 12 residues. Germline values: CDR1 SQVTM, CDR2 ANQGSEA. As DNA, the CDR3 is TGCAGCGTTGTTTCGGGGAACACTGAAGCTTTCTTT. This encodes CSVVSGNTEAFF.

The chain links TRBV23-1 to TRBJ1-6; D unresolved. TRBV23-1 is annotated as an ORF whose role is uncertain. This CDR3 spans 13 amino acids. Trimming took off 9 bases at V and 9 bases at J, with 15 bases between the two ends. For the CDR3, the DNA is TGCGCCAGGACCCACCACAGCGGTTCACCCCTCCACTTT. It encodes CARTHHSGSPLHF.